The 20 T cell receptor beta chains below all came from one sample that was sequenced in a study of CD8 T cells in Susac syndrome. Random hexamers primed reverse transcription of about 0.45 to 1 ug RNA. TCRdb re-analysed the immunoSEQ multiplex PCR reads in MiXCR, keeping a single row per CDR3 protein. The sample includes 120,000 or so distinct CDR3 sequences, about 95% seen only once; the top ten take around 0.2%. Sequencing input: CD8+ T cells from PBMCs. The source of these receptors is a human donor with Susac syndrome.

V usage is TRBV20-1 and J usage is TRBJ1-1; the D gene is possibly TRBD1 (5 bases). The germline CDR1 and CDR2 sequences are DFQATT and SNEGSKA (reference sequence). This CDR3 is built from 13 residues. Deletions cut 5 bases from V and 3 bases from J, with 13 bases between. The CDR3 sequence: CSAYLLGDTEAFF. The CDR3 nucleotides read TGCAGTGCTTACCTCCTAGGGGACACTGAAGCTTTCTTT.

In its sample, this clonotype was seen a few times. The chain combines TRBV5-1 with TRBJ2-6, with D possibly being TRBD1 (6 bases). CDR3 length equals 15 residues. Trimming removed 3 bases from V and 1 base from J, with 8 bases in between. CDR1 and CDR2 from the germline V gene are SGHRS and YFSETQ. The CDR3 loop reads CASSSDRSGANVLTF. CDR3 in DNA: TGCGCCAGCAGCTCAGACAGGTCTGGGGCCAACGTCCTGACTTTC.

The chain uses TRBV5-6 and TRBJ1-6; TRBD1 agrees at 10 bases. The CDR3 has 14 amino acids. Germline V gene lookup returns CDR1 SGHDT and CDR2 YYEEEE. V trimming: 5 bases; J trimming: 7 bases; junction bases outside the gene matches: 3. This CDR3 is CASSSGQGNSPLHF. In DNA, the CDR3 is TGTGCCAGCAGTTCGGGACAGGGGAATTCACCCCTCCACTTT. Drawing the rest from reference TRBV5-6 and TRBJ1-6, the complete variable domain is DAGVTQSPTHLIKTRGQQVTLRCSPKSGHDTVSWYQQALGQGPQFIFQYYEEEERQRGNFPDRFSGHQFPNYSSELNVNALLLGDSALYLCASSSGQGNSPLHFGNGTRLTVT.

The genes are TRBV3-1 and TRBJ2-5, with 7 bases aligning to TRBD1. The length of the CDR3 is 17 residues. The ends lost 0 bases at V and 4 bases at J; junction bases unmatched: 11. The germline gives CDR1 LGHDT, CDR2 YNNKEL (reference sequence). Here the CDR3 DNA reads TGTGCCAGCAGCCAAGATTTGTTGACAGGGCTGAGAGAGACCCAGTACTTC. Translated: CASSQDLLTGLRETQYF.

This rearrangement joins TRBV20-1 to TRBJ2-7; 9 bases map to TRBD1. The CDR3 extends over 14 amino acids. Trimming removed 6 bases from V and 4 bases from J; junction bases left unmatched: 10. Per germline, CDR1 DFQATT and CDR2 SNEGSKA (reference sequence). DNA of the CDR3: TGCAGTGCGTCCCGGGACAGGGTGGCGTACGAGCAGTACTTC. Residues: CSASRDRVAYEQYF.

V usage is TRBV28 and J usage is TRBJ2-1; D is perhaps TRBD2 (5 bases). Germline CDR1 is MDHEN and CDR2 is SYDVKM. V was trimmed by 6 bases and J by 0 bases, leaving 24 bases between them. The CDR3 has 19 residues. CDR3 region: CASSSSRISDRSSYNEQFF. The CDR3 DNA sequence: TGTGCCAGCAGCTCTAGCCGGATAAGCGACCGAAGCTCCTACAATGAGCAGTTCTTC.

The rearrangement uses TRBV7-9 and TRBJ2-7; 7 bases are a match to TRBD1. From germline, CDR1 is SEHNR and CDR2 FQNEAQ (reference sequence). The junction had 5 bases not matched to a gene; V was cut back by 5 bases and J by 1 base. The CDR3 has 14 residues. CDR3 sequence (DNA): TGTGCCAGCAGCAACCGGGACAGTTCCTACGAGCAGTACTTC. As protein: CASSNRDSSYEQYF.

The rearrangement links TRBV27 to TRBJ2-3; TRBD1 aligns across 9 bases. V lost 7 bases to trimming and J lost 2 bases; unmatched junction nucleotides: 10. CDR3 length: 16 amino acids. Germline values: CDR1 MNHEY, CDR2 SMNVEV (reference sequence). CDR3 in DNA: TGTGCCAGCACCAGGACAGGGGTGAAGCACACAGATACGCAGTATTTT. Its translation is CASTRTGVKHTDTQYF.

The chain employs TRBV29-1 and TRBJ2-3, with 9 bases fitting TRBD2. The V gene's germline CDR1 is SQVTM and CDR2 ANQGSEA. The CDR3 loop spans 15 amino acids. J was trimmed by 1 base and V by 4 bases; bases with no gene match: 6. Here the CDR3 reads CSVVGASGGTDTQYF. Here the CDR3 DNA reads TGCAGCGTTGTTGGCGCTAGCGGGGGCACAGATACGCAGTATTTT.

DNA for the CDR3: TGTGCCAGCAGTTACCTCCTGGCGGACAAAGGTGAGCAGTTCTTC. This gives the protein CASSYLLADKGEQFF. V and J are TRBV6-2 or TRBV6-3 and TRBJ2-1, with D perhaps TRBD1 (5 bases). V lost 2 bases and J 9 bases, leaving 17 bases between the germline ends. The CDR3 is 15 amino acids. Germline CDR1 and CDR2: MNHEY and SVGEGT.

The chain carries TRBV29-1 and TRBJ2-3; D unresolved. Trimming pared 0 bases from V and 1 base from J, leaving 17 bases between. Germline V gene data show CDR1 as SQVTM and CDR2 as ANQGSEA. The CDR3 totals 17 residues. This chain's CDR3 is CSVEDLQDGPRTDTQYF. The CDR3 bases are TGCAGCGTTGAAGATTTGCAAGACGGGCCCCGCACAGATACGCAGTATTTT.

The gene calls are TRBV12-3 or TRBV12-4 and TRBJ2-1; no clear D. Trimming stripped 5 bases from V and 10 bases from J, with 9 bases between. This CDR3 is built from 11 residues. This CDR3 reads CASSPSLEQFF. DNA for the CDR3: TGTGCCAGCAGTCCCTCCCTGGAGCAGTTCTTC.

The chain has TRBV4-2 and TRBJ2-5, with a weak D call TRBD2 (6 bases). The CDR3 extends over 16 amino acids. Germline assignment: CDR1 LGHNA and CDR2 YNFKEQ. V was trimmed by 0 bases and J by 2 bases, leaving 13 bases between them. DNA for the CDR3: TGTGCCAGCAGCCAAGATGTGGGCGGGGCACAAGAGACCCAGTACTTC. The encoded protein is CASSQDVGGAQETQYF.

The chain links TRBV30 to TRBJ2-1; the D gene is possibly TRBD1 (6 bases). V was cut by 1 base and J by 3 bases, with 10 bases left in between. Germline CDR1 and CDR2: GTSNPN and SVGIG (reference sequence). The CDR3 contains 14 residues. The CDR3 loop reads CAWSDQTGYNEQFF. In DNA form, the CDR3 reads TGTGCCTGGAGTGACCAGACAGGCTACAATGAGCAGTTCTTC.

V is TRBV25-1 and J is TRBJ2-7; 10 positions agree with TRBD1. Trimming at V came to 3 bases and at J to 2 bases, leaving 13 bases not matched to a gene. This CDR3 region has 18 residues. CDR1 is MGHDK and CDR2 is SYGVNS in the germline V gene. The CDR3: CASSDFRDRGGIAYEQYF. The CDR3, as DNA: TGTGCCAGCAGTGACTTCCGGGACAGGGGCGGAATCGCCTACGAGCAGTACTTC.

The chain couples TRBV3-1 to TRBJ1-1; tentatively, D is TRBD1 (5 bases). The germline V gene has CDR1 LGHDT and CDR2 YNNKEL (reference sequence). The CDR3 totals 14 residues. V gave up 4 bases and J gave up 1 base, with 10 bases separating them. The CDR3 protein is CASSPSGENTEAFF. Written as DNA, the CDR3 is TGTGCCAGCAGCCCGTCGGGGGAGAACACTGAAGCTTTCTTT.

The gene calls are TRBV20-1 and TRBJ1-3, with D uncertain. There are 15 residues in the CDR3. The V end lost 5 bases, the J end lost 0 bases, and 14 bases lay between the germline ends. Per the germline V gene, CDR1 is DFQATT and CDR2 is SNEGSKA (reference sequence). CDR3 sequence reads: CSAEQTRASGNTIYF. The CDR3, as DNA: TGCAGTGCTGAACAGACAAGAGCCTCTGGAAACACCATATATTTT.

CDR3 in amino acids: CAPLGGRHSTDTQYF. For the CDR3, the DNA is TGTGCCCCGCTTGGGGGGAGGCACAGCACAGATACGCAGTATTTT. V is TRBV28 and J is TRBJ2-3, with D possibly TRBD2 on 6 matching bases. The CDR3 runs 15 residues. The V and J ends lost 11 bases and 0 bases respectively, with 18 bases between them. Germline values: CDR1 MDHEN, CDR2 SYDVKM.

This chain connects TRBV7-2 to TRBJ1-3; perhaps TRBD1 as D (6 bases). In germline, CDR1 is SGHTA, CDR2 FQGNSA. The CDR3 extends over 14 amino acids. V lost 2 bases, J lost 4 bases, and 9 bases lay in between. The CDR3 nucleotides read TGTGCCAGCAGCTTAAGTGGGACAGGAAACACCATATATTTT. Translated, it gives CASSLSGTGNTIYF. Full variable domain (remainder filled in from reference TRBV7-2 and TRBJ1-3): GAGVSQSPSNKVTEKGKDVELRCDPISGHTALYWYRQSLGQGLEFLIYFQGNSAPDKSGLPSDRFSAERTGGSVSTLTIQRTQQEDSAVYLCASSLSGTGNTIYFGEGSWLTVV.

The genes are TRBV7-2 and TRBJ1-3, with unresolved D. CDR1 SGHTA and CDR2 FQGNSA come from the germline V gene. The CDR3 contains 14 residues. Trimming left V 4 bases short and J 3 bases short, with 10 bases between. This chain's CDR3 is CASSYLSDGNTIYF. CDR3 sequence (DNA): TGTGCCAGCAGCTACCTCAGTGATGGAAACACCATATATTTT. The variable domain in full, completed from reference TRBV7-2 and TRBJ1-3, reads GAGVSQSPSNKVTEKGKDVELRCDPISGHTALYWYRQSLGQGLEFLIYFQGNSAPDKSGLPSDRFSAERTGGSVSTLTIQRTQQEDSAVYLCASSYLSDGNTIYFGEGSWLTVV.